This T cell receptor (beta chain) came from a study of CD8+ T cells in alopecia areata (dated 2018 in TCRdb). About the investigation overall: The treated patients took part in an open-label pilot trial in which moderate-to-severe alopecia areata was treated with oral tofacitinib at 5 to 10 mg twice daily. Tofacitinib was administered for 6 to 18 months, and 6 months of follow-up off drug were then conducted to assess delayed response and recurrence. The study used high-throughput TCRbeta sequencing to examine T cell clonal expansion in alopecia areata, in both the C3H/HeJ mouse model and human patients. In humans, TCRbeta sequencing was performed on scalp tissue and on sorted CD4+ and CD8+ peripheral blood T cells from healthy controls and from patients with patchy or totalis/universalis alopecia areata. Biopsies were taken from tofacitinib-treated patients at baseline and at 4 and 24 weeks of treatment, and a later scalp biopsy was taken in several of the tofacitinib-treated patients. Scalp clonality was compared across normal scalp (n=4), patchy alopecia areata scalp (n=8), and alopecia totalis/universalis scalp (n=8). The RNA source kit depended on sample type: the PAXgene miRNA kit for fixed scalp, the miRNeasy kit for PBMCs, and the RNeasy kit for mouse skin. Amplification of TCRbeta CDR3 regions was done by immunoSEQ multiplex PCR using 35 Vbeta forward primers and 13 Jbeta reverse primers. Overall study outcomes, separate from this receptor: Compared with mice, TCR sequences shared between patients were less clear, possibly partly because of HLA diversity across the patient population. Compared with normal scalp, lesional scalp had higher clonality and more expanded CD8+ clones, particularly in alopecia totalis/universalis, a pattern that suggests antigenic drive. Unlike mouse skin, which is dominated by gammadelta T cells, normal human skin has resident alphabeta T cells that are also sequenced, and this complicates analysis of the scalp TCR repertoire.

The time point label on this specimen signifies: baseline before oral tofacitinib. From alopecia areata patients, peripheral blood was collected along with lesional scalp punch biopsies. After PBMCs were isolated by density centrifugation and stained for CD3, CD4 and CD8, a FACSAria was used to sort CD4+ and CD8+ T cells. Receptor amplification or capture employed the immunoSEQ multiplex PCR assay. RNA was extracted from all samples and reverse transcribed into cDNA as template for TCR sequencing. First-strand cDNA was synthesized with SuperScript III using a 2:1 mix of oligo-dT and random hexamers. A synthetic immune receptor repertoire was used to gauge amplification bias, and whatever bias remained was removed computationally. Processing in the source paper ran as follows. Raw reads were preprocessed to remove errors, and CDR3 was defined by IMGT conventions from the conserved cysteine to phenylalanine. Clonality was computed as 1 minus the Shannon entropy, with the entropy normalized by log2 of the number of productive unique TCRs. Scalp TCRbeta sequences were cross-referenced with sorted blood CD4 and CD8 repertoires so that the CD4 or CD8 identity of scalp clones could be inferred. TCRdb took over this immuneACCESS table, retaining in-frame rearrangements with V and J assigned. Such tables are incomplete; in checked studies, under half of the missing clones stem from an unresolved V gene, and the remainder is unexplained. From that table come the V and J calls and clone size; the DNA was used to work out D and trimming. This sample lists about 180,000 clones; around 64% were detected once. The ten largest clones capture roughly 10% of the sample.

On this clone itself: Its antigen is still unknown. No much larger clone is present one base from it, and per-base qualities are unavailable.

Via the germline V gene, CDR1 is SNHLY and CDR2 FYNNEI. The CDR3 holds 15 amino acids from the cysteine to the phenylalanine. The retained sequence is limited to the CDR3, 45 bases, with the frame set at the first base. Between the V and J ends, shortened by 1 base and 7 bases respectively, the junction contains 14 bases. The sample consisted of CD8+ T cells sorted from blood, taken at week 0. This sequence originates from a human donor with alopecia areata. In this chain, TRBV2 is recombined with TRBJ2-1; matching of 5 bases hints at TRBD1 as the D gene. This receptor has the CDR3 CASSEEGLGHNEQFF. DNA sequence: TGTGCCAGCAGTGAAGAGGGGCTAGGGCATAATGAGCAGTTCTTC.